The subject of this entry is one T cell receptor beta chain. Its target is not known. The CDR3 length is 15 residues. V was pared by 0 bases and J by 4 bases, with 14 bases between. Germline V gene data show CDR1 as SGHTS and CDR2 as YDEGEE. This entry comes from a study of cytomegalovirus exposure and HLA in healthy donors. Findings and caveats of the study: In a later analysis, TCR beta V- and J-gene trimming was associated with a missense DCLRE1C variant.

Researchers ran the PCR with 60 Vbeta and 13 Jbeta primers. Generated by immunoSEQ multiplex PCR, the TCRdb table keeps only in-frame clones and is missing some. Of roughly 120,000 clones listed, around 81% were seen once; the top ten hold roughly 3.9%. V gene TRBV5-8 combines with J gene TRBJ2-7; D is perhaps TRBD2 (5 bases). The source material was PBMCs. The sequence was collected from a woman between 25 and 40 years old in good health and CMV-seronegative. CDR3 sequence (DNA): TGTGCCAGCAGCTTGGAGGTTACGTCGGGGTACGAGCAGTACTTC. This sequence encodes CASSLEVTSGYEQYF.